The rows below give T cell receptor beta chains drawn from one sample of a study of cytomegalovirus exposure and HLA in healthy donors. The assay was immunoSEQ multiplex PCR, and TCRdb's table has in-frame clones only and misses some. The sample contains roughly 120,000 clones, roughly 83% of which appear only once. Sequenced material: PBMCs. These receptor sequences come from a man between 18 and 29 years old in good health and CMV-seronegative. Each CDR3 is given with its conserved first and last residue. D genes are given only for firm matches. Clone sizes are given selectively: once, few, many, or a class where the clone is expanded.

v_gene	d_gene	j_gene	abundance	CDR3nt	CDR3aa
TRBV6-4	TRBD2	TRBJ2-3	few	TGTGCCAGCAGTGTAGGACTAGCGGGAGGTACAGATACGCAGTATTTT	CASSVGLAGGTDTQYF
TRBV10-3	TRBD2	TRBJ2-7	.	TGTGCCATCAGTGGGGGCGGGAGTCGAACCTACGAGCAGTACTTC	CAISGGGSRTYEQYF
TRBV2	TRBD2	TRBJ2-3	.	TGTGCCAGCCAAGGGACTAGCGGGAGAGCCGATACGCAGTATTTT	CASQGTSGRADTQYF
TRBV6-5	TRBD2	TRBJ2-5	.	TGTGCCAGCTGGACTAGCGGGAGTGAGACCCAGTACTTC	CASWTSGSETQYF
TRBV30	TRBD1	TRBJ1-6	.	TGTGCCTGTGAGCGGGGACAGGCTTCACCCCTCCACTTT	CACERGQASPLHF
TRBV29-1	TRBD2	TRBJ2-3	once	TGCAGCGTTGCGACTAGCGCGTACACAGATACGCAGTATTTT	CSVATSAYTDTQYF
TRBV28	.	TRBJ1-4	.	TGTGCCAGTGCCGAAACAGGCGGATACAATGAAAAACTGTTTTTT	CASAETGGYNEKLFF
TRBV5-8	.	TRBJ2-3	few	TGTGCCACCACGGGAGCCCCCACAGATACGCAGTATTTT	CATTGAPTDTQYF
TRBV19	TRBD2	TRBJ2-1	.	TGTGCCAGTAACAGGCTAGCGGGAGGTATTGAGCAGTTCTTC	CASNRLAGGIEQFF
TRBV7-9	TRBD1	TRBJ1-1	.	TGTGCCAGCAGCCCACCCGGGACAGGGCTCTCTACTGAAGCTTTCTTT	CASSPPGTGLSTEAFF
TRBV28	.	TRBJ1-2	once	TGTGCCAGCAGTTTACGGGGTCTCCCGAGGTATGGCTACACCTTC	CASSLRGLPRYGYTF
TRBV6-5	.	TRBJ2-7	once	TGTGCCAGCAGAAAAACAGGGGGGGACTACGAGCAGTACTTC	CASRKTGGDYEQYF
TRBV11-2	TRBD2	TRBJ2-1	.	TGTGCCAGCAGCGGGGGGGTAGTTTACAATGAGCAGTTCTTC	CASSGGVVYNEQFF
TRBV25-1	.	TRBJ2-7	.	TGTGCCAGCAGGCAGAACTACGAGCAGTACTTC	CASRQNYEQYF
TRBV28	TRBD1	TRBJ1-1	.	TGTGCCAGCAGGACCCCGGGACAGAGGAACACTGAAGCTTTCTTT	CASRTPGQRNTEAFF
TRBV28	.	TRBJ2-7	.	TGTGCCAGCAGCGTGGACAGTCTAGCCTACGAGCAGTACTTC	CASSVDSLAYEQYF
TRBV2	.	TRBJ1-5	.	TGTGCCAGCAGTGTCGAGGGGGGGAGGAATCAGCCCCAGCATTTT	CASSVEGGRNQPQHF
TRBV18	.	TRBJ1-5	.	TGTGCCAGCTCACCATCGCCACAGGTTACTCACAATCAGCCCCAGCATTTT	CASSPSPQVTHNQPQHF
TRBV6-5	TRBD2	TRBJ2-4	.	TGTGCCAGCAGTTTCTCGCTAGCGGGAATCGGTGACATTCAGTACTTC	CASSFSLAGIGDIQYF
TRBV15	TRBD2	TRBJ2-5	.	TGTGCCACCAGCAGAGAGCGGGGGGTGACCCAGTACTTC	CATSRERGVTQYF
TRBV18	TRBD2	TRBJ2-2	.	TGTGCCAGCTCACCACCGGGACTAGCGGGAAGGACCGGGGAGCTGTTTTTT	CASSPPGLAGRTGELFF
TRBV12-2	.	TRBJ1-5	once	TGTGCAAGTCGAACCGGGTTCAGGGGGCAACCAAGGCCCCAGCATTTT	CASRTGFRGQPRPQHF
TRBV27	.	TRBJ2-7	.	TGTGCCAGCAGTTTAAGTTCAAGGCGGGGCGAGCAGTACTTC	CASSLSSRRGEQYF
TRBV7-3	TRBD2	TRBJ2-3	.	TGTGCCAGCAGCTCGGGGTGGGCGGGAGCAGATACGCAGTATTTT	CASSSGWAGADTQYF
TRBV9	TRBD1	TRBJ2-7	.	TGTGCCAGCAGCGGGGACAGGGGATATCACGAGCAGTACTTC	CASSGDRGYHEQYF
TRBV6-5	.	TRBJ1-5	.	TGTGCCAGCAGTCCGGCGGAACGTCAGCCCCAGCATTTT	CASSPAERQPQHF
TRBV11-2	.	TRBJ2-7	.	TGTGCCAGCAGCCGAAGGGCCCACAGGGCTCCAACAGGCTACGAGCAGTACTTC	CASSRRAHRAPTGYEQYF
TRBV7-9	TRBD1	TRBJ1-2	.	TGTGCCAGCAGCCCGAGACAGGGCGGGTATGGCTACACCTTC	CASSPRQGGYGYTF
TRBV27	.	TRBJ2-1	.	TGTGCCAGCAGTTTATCGGGGGGGCCTGGTGAGCAGTTCTTC	CASSLSGGPGEQFF
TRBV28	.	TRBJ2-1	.	TGTGCCAGCAGGCCTAGCAGATTTGAGCAGTTCTTC	CASRPSRFEQFF
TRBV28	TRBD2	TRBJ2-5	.	TGTGCCAGCAATCATTGGGGAGGGCAAGAGACCCAGTACTTC	CASNHWGGQETQYF
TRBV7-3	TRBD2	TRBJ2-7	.	TGTGCCAGCAGCTTATGCCCTAGCGGATACTACGAGCAGTACTTC	CASSLCPSGYYEQYF
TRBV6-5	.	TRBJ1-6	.	TGTGCCAGCAGTTACTCACAGGGAGGGAGATCACCCCTCCACTTT	CASSYSQGGRSPLHF
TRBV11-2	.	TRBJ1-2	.	TGTGCCAGCAGCCCCGGACAGTTCCCTAACTATGGCTACACCTTC	CASSPGQFPNYGYTF